The 11 T cell receptor beta chains below were found in one sample sequenced in a study of blood T cells in healthy people across ages. For the second PCR, which ran for about 7 to 11 cycles, a sample-barcoded 5' primer and a J-beta primer mix were used. One entry per CDR3 protein results from TCRdb running MiXCR on the 5' RACE reads. The sample yields fewer than 800,000 distinct CDR3 sequences, roughly 49% seen once. Sequenced: blood. These receptors all stem from a woman aged 55-75 years in good health.

This clonotype was seen a few times. The chain uses TRBV20-1 and TRBJ2-6; possible D gene TRBD2, 7 bases. The length of the CDR3 is 15 residues. Germline CDR1 reads DFQATT; CDR2 reads SNEGSKA (reference sequence). V was pared by 1 base and J by 4 bases, with 11 bases between. The CDR3 DNA sequence: TGCAGTGCTAGAGCGGGGGGCCCCGGGGCCAACGTCCTGACTTTC. Its protein product is CSARAGGPGANVLTF.

This sequence joins TRBV6-1 and TRBJ2-7; D gene uncertain. V was cut by 3 bases and J by 5 bases, with 8 bases left in between. This CDR3 has 12 amino acids. Per germline, CDR1 MNHNS and CDR2 SASEGT. In DNA, the CDR3 is TGTGCCAGCAGTGATCTGTGGAACGAGCAGTACTTC. Amino acids: CASSDLWNEQYF.

This chain uses TRBV27 with TRBJ2-6, with D possibly matching TRBD2 (6 bases). Germline V CDR1 and CDR2: MNHEY, SMNVEV (reference sequence). The CDR3 totals 16 residues. V was clipped by 9 bases and J by 2 bases, with 17 bases between them. The CDR3 reads CARTGIGGTGANVLTF. The CDR3 nucleotides read TGTGCCAGGACCGGGATAGGAGGGACTGGGGCCAACGTCCTGACTTTC.

CDR3 DNA sequence: TGTGCCAGCGAGGGGAACACTGAAGCTTTCTTT. Protein: CASEGNTEAFF. This chain joins TRBV28 and TRBJ1-1; D unresolved. Trimming took 8 bases from V and 1 from J, leaving 5 bases between them. The CDR3 is 11 amino acids. Germline values: CDR1 MDHEN, CDR2 SYDVKM.

The chain combines TRBV20-1 with TRBJ1-1, with D perhaps TRBD1 (6 bases). From germline, CDR1 is DFQATT and CDR2 SNEGSKA (reference sequence). Trimming stripped 2 bases from V and 8 bases from J, with 12 bases between. This CDR3 spans 12 amino acids. CDR3 amino acids: CSARKGVLEAFF. In DNA, the CDR3 is TGCAGTGCTAGAAAGGGGGTGCTCGAAGCTTTCTTT.

The rearrangement links TRBV7-8 to TRBJ2-5, with D unclear. Germline lookup yields CDR1 SGHVS and CDR2 FQNEAQ. Trimming removed 0 bases from V and 11 bases from J, with 22 bases in between. CDR3 length: 16 amino acids. CDR3 DNA sequence: TGTGCCAGCAGCTTAGCCCAAGGCGGAACCTACAATGAGCAGTACTTC. It yields the protein CASSLAQGGTYNEQYF.

This chain uses TRBV7-2 with TRBJ2-3, with D possibly matching TRBD2 (5 bases). This CDR3 region has 15 residues. Germline values: CDR1 SGHTA, CDR2 FQGNSA. The V gene lost 2 bases and the J gene lost 1 base, with 10 bases spanning the gap. CDR3 residues: CASSLLASGTDTQYF. The CDR3 nucleotides read TGTGCCAGCAGCTTACTAGCATCCGGCACAGATACGCAGTATTTT.

The chain has TRBV4-3 and TRBJ2-1; TRBD2 agrees at 9 bases. CDR1 and CDR2 (germline): LGHNA, YSLEER. The CDR3 contains 14 residues. Trimming took 4 bases from V and 10 from J; bases not matched to a gene: 8. As DNA, the CDR3 is TGCGCCAGCAGCCGGACGGGACTAGCTTGGGAGCAGTTCTTC. This gives the protein CASSRTGLAWEQFF.

The V and J genes are TRBV28 and TRBJ2-3; D might be TRBD2 (5 bases). Germline V gene lookup returns CDR1 MDHEN and CDR2 SYDVKM. V lost 6 bases to trimming and J lost 0 bases, with 10 bases between them. The CDR3 spans 14 residues. CDR3: CASRILDSTDTQYF. CDR3 DNA: TGTGCCAGCAGGATACTAGACAGCACAGATACGCAGTATTTT.

In its sample, this clonotype was seen a few times. The rearrangement links TRBV20-1 to TRBJ2-7; unclear D gene. Germline CDR1 DFQATT, CDR2 SNEGSKA (reference sequence). V was shortened by 5 bases and J by 5 bases, with 7 bases between the two germline ends. The CDR3 length is 10 residues. The CDR3 sequence is CSALFDEQYF. CDR3 bases: TGCAGTGCTTTATTTGACGAGCAGTACTTC.

The CDR3 DNA follows: TGTGCCAGCAGCGCCTCAGGGAGTTCCGATGAGCAGTTCTTC. Protein sequence: CASSASGSSDEQFF. The rearrangement uses TRBV9 and TRBJ2-1; D may match TRBD1 or TRBD2 (5 bases each). The CDR3 spans 14 residues. Trimming left V 3 bases short and J 8 bases short, with 15 bases between. CDR1 and CDR2 (germline): SGDLS, YYNGEE.